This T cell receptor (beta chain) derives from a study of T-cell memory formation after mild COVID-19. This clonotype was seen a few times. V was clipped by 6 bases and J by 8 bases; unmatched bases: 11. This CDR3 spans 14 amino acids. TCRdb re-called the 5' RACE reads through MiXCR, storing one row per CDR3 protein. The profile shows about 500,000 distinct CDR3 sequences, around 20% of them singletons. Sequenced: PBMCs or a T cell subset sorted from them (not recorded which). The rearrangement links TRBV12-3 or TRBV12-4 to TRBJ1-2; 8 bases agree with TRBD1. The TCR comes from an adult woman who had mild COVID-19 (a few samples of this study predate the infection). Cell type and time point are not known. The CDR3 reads CASRSPGGWGGYTF. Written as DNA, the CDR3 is TGTGCCAGCAGGAGTCCAGGGGGCTGGGGCGGCTACACCTTC.